This TCR beta chain stems from a study of CD8 T cells in ankylosing spondylitis. Using quantitative 5'-RACE with molecular barcodes, the authors made TCR beta libraries. TCRdb processed the 5' RACE reads anew with MiXCR; each CDR3 protein has one entry. The sample carries 300,000 to 350,000 distinct CDR3 sequences, roughly 15% recorded once. V gave up 3 bases and J gave up 6 bases; unmatched junction bases: 10. This CDR3 is built from 16 residues. The receptor was isolated from a male donor with ankylosing spondylitis or in good health (not recorded which). This rearrangement joins TRBV12-3 or TRBV12-4 to TRBJ1-5; 8 nucleotides line up with TRBD1. The source material was blood, either unsorted or a sorted T cell fraction (not recorded which). CDR3 amino acids: CASSFPEAGGVQPQHF. For the CDR3, the DNA is TGTGCCAGCAGTTTCCCTGAGGCAGGGGGCGTTCAGCCCCAGCATTTT.